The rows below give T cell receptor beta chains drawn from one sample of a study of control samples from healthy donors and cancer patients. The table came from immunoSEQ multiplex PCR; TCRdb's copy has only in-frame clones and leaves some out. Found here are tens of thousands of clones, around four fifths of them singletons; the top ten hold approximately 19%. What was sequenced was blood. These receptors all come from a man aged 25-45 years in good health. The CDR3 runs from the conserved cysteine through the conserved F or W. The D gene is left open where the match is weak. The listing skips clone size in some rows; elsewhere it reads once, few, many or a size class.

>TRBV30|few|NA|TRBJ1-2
CAWSSTFNYGYTF
TGTGCCTGGAGTAGTACTTTCAACTATGGCTACACCTTC
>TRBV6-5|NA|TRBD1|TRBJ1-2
CATRGPNYGYTF
TGTGCCACCAGGGGGCCGAACTATGGCTACACCTTC
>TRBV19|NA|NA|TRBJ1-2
CASSIGMRGYTF
TGTGCCAGTAGTATAGGCATGCGAGGCTACACCTTC
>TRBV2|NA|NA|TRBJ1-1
CASSDPWGTTEAFF
TGTGCCAGCAGTGATCCTTGGGGAACAACTGAAGCTTTCTTT
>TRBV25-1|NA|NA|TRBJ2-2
CASQLVGATGELFF
TGTGCCAGCCAACTCGTGGGGGCCACCGGGGAGCTGTTTTTT
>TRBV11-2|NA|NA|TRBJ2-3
CASSGHSTDTQYF
TGTGCCAGCAGCGGACATTCTACAGATACGCAGTATTTT
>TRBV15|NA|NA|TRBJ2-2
CATSRDRGYTGELFF
TGTGCCACCAGCAGAGATCGGGGGTACACCGGGGAGCTGTTTTTT
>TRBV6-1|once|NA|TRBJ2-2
CASSDHSRYDTGELFF
TGTGCCAGCAGTGACCACTCTAGGTACGACACCGGGGAGCTGTTTTTT
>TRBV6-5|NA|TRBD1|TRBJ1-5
CASSYSGTGDQPQHF
TGTGCCAGCAGTTACTCAGGGACAGGGGATCAGCCCCAGCATTTT
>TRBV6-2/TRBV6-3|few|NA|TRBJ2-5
CASSYAGQTQYF
TGTGCCAGCAGTTACGCTGGTCAGACCCAGTACTTC
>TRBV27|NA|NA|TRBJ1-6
CASSFTGINSPLHF
TGTGCCAGCAGTTTTACAGGAATCAATTCACCCCTCCACTTT
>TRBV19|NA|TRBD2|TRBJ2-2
CASMSAGGPLGTGELFF
TGTGCCAGTATGAGTGCGGGGGGGCCTCTTGGCACCGGGGAGCTGTTTTTT
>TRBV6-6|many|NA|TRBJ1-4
CASSYSDSINEKLFF
TGTGCCAGCAGTTACTCGGACAGCATTAATGAAAAACTGTTTTTT
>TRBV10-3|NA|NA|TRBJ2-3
CAISEGAFDTQYF
TGTGCCATCAGTGAGGGGGCTTTTGATACGCAGTATTTT
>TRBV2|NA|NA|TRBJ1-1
CASSGQLNTEAFF
TGTGCCAGCAGTGGACAGCTGAACACTGAAGCTTTCTTT
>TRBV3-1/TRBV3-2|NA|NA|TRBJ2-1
CASSQTTRHNEQFF
TGTGCCAGCAGCCAAACTACCAGGCACAATGAGCAGTTCTTC
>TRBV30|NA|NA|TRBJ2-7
CAWSAQGSRGEQYF
TGTGCCTGGAGTGCCCAGGGCTCCCGGGGCGAGCAGTACTTC
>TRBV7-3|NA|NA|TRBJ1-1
CASSLDRTTEAFF
TGTGCCAGCAGCCTCGACCGGACCACTGAAGCTTTCTTT
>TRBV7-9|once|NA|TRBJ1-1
CASSRLGTEAFF
TGTGCCAGCAGCCGTTTGGGTACTGAAGCTTTCTTT
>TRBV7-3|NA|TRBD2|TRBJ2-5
CASSFAGGETETQYF
TGTGCCAGCAGCTTTGCGGGGGGCGAGACGGAGACCCAGTACTTC
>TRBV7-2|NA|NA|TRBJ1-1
CASSLVPGMNTEAFF
TGTGCCAGCAGCTTAGTTCCGGGGATGAACACTGAAGCTTTCTTT
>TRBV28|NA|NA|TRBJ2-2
CASSLKGRVLNTGELFF
TGTGCCAGCAGTCTAAAAGGGAGAGTTCTGAACACCGGGGAGCTGTTTTTT
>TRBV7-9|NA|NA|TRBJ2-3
CASTLAGTDTQYF
TGTGCCAGCACCCTGGCGGGCACAGATACGCAGTATTTT
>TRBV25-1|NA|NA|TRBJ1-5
CASSVGTEGNQPQHF
TGTGCCAGCAGTGTAGGTACTGAGGGCAATCAGCCCCAGCATTTT
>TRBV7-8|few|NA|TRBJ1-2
CASSFGLGSGGYTF
TGTGCCAGCAGCTTTGGCTTAGGGTCGGGTGGCTACACCTTC
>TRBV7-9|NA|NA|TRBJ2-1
CASSLTPRQVTYNEQFF
TGTGCCAGCAGCTTAACCCCCCGGCAGGTGACTTACAATGAGCAGTTCTTC
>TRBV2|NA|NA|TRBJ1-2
CASMGEGQSGYTF
TGTGCCAGCATGGGGGAGGGGCAGAGTGGCTACACCTTC
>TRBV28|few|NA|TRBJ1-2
CASSFGGRGYTF
TGTGCCAGCAGTTTCGGGGGGAGGGGCTACACCTTC
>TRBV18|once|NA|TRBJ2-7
CASSPHSYEQYF
TGTGCCAGCTCACCACACTCCTACGAGCAGTACTTC
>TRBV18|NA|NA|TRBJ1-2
CASSPDSNYGYTF
TGTGCCAGCTCACCAGACAGTAACTATGGCTACACCTTC
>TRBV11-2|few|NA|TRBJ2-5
CASSSQGRGETQYF
TGTGCCAGCAGCTCCCAGGGGCGCGGGGAGACCCAGTACTTC
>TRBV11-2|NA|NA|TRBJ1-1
CASSLEVWAEAFF
TGTGCCAGCAGCTTAGAAGTGTGGGCTGAAGCTTTCTTT
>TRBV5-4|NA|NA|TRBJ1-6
CASSTGTGSSPLHF
TGTGCCAGCAGCACTGGAACAGGGTCTTCACCCCTCCACTTT
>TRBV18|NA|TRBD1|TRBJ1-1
CASSPRQGIDVAEAFF
TGTGCCAGCTCACCCCGACAGGGGATTGATGTCGCTGAAGCTTTCTTT
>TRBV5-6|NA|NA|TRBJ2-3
CASSPGLASTDTQYF
TGTGCCAGCAGCCCGGGGCTAGCGAGCACAGATACGCAGTATTTT
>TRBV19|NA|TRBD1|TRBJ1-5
CASSVQGEQPQHF
TGTGCCAGTAGCGTACAGGGGGAACAGCCCCAGCATTTT
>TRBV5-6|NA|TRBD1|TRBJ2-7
CASNNRGRYEQYF
TGTGCCAGTAACAACAGGGGAAGGTACGAGCAGTACTTC
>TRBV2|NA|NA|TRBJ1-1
CAGAFGGNTEAFF
TGTGCCGGGGCCTTCGGGGGAAACACTGAAGCTTTCTTT
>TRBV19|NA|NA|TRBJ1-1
CASSIRAGYTEAFF
TGTGCCAGTAGTATCCGGGCGGGGTACACTGAAGCTTTCTTT
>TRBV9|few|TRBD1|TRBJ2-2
CASSVPGTASMNTGELFF
TGTGCCAGCAGCGTCCCCGGGACAGCCTCTATGAACACCGGGGAGCTGTTTTTT
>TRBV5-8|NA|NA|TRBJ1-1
CASSLDVTQAEAFF
TGTGCCAGCAGCTTGGATGTAACTCAAGCTGAAGCTTTCTTT
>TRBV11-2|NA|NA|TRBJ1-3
CASSLLSPSSGNTIYF
TGTGCCAGCAGCTTATTGTCTCCGAGCTCTGGAAACACCATATATTTT
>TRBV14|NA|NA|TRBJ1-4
CASSLKWGTGNEKLFF
TGTGCCAGCAGCCTAAAATGGGGGACGGGGAATGAAAAACTGTTTTTT
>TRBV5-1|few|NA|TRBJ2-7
CASSLLGFYEQYF
TGCGCCAGCAGCTTACTAGGGTTCTACGAGCAGTACTTC
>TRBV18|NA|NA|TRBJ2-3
CASSPRQGTDTQYF
TGTGCCAGCTCACCACGGCAGGGCACAGATACGCAGTATTTT
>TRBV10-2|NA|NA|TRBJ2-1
CASSEARVTDEQFF
TGCGCCAGCAGTGAGGCAAGGGTAACGGATGAGCAGTTCTTC
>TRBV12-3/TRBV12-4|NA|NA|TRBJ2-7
CASSPFGSYEQYF
TGTGCCAGCAGTCCATTCGGTAGCTACGAGCAGTACTTC
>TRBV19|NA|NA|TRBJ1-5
CASSYRGGNQPQHF
TGTGCCAGTAGTTATAGGGGGGGCAATCAGCCCCAGCATTTT
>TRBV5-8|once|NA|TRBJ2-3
CASSLAEIKYF
TGTGCCAGCAGCTTGGCAGAGATAAAATATTTT
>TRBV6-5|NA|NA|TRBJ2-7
CASSYSGVEQYF
TGTGCCAGCAGTTACTCTGGGGTCGAGCAGTACTTC
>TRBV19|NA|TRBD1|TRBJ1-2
CASSIQAGQTIYGYTF
TGTGCCAGTAGTATACAGGCGGGACAGACGATCTATGGCTACACCTTC
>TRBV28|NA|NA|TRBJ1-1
CASSSGGGNTEAFF
TGTGCCAGCAGTTCGGGAGGGGGGAACACTGAAGCTTTCTTT
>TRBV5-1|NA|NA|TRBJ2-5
CASSLDPGLGETQYF
TGCGCCAGCAGCTTGGACCCCGGGCTGGGAGAGACCCAGTACTTC
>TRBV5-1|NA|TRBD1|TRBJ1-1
CASSLQGGDIAFF
TGCGCCAGCAGTTTACAGGGGGGTGATATAGCTTTCTTT